There are many counts of the clone carrying this T cell receptor beta chain. As yet, its antigen is unknown. This sample is drawn from a study of neurological immune-mediated disorders. Sorted libraries came from 1 million CD4+ or CD8+ T cells. Study results and limitations: Private repertoires in all groups were suggested by the finding that expanded clones across subjects shared no CDR3 amino acid sequences.

The CDR3 consists of 16 residues. V gave up 0 bases and J gave up 7 bases; unmatched junction bases: 9. CDR1 and CDR2 from the germline V gene are SGHRS and YFSETQ. The team produced cDNA through 5'RACE using 10-nucleotide random UMIs. The output of every sequencing run exceeded 190 million TCR-beta sequences, derived from 15-18 subjects. TCRdb independently ran MiXCR on the 5' RACE reads; one entry per CDR3 protein. The sample holds approximately 41,000 distinct CDR3 sequences, about 14% seen once. The V call is TRBV5-1, the J call TRBJ2-1; 8 bases align to TRBD1. Material for sequencing was CD4+ T cells from blood. This receptor was taken from a woman in her sixties or seventies with HTLV-1-associated myelopathy (HAM/TSP). The CDR3 DNA reads TGCGCCAGCAGCTTGGCAGGGGGCCCCGAGCAAAATGAGCAGTTCTTC. It is translated as CASSLAGGPEQNEQFF. Using reference TRBV5-1 and TRBJ2-1 for the parts outside the CDR3, the full variable domain is KAGVTQTPRYLIKTRGQQVTLSCSPISGHRSVSWYQQTPGQGLQFLFEYFSETQRNKGNFPGRFSGRQFSNSRSEMNVSTLELGDSALYLCASSLAGGPEQNEQFFGPGTRLTVL.